A selection of T cell receptor beta chains follows, all from one sample in a study of cytomegalovirus exposure and HLA in healthy donors. Only in-frame clones appear in the TCRdb table, and some are missing; sequencing was by immunoSEQ multiplex PCR. The top ten clones hold roughly 0.87% of a sample with approximately 110,000 clones, around 75% of them seen once. Sequencing was done on a sample of PBMCs. The source is a woman aged 30 to 39 in good health and CMV-seronegative. CDR3s include the opening cysteine and the closing phenylalanine or tryptophan. D genes are given only for firm matches. For some rows the clone size is stated as once, few or many, or as a class when expanded; others skip it.

d_gene,j_gene,v_gene,abundance,CDR3nt,CDR3aa
TRBD2,TRBJ2-3,TRBV5-1,-,TGCGCCAGCAGCAGGGGGACTAGCGATGCAGATACGCAGTATTTT,CASSRGTSDADTQYF
TRBD1,TRBJ2-3,TRBV4-3,-,TGCGCCAGCAGCCCCGGACAGGGGAGTGGTACGCAGTATTTT,CASSPGQGSGTQYF
-,TRBJ2-7,TRBV27,-,TGTGCCAGCAGTTCCCGCGGGGAGACCTACGAGCAGTACTTC,CASSSRGETYEQYF
TRBD1,TRBJ2-3,TRBV10-1,-,TGCGCCAGCGGAAAACAGGGGACAGATACGCAGTATTTT,CASGKQGTDTQYF
TRBD1,TRBJ1-2,TRBV2,-,TGTGCCAGCAGTGGATACAGGGGCGAGCCCGAACTTGGCTACACCTTC,CASSGYRGEPELGYTF
-,TRBJ2-2,TRBV30,-,TGTGCCCTAAGAGGACAGAACACCGGGGAGCTGTTTTTT,CALRGQNTGELFF
-,TRBJ1-1,TRBV7-9,-,TGTGCCAGCAGCTTAGGTGCGGGGCCTGAAGCTTTCTTT,CASSLGAGPEAFF
-,TRBJ1-2,TRBV6-5,-,TGTGCCAGCAGTTACGCGCGACAAGTGACGGATGGCTACACCTTC,CASSYARQVTDGYTF
TRBD1,TRBJ2-3,TRBV2,-,TGTGCCAGCGGCCGGGACAGAATCACAGATACGCAGTATTTT,CASGRDRITDTQYF
TRBD1,TRBJ1-5,TRBV6-5,-,TGTGCCAGCCAGGGACAGGGTGGGAATCAGCCCCAGCATTTT,CASQGQGGNQPQHF
-,TRBJ1-1,TRBV30,few,TGTGCCTGGTCGGACATTCCAAAAGCCGAAGCTTTCTTT,CAWSDIPKAEAFF
-,TRBJ2-1,TRBV7-9,-,TGTGCCGGGGAGGACGGCACCTACAATGAGCAGTTCTTC,CAGEDGTYNEQFF
-,TRBJ1-5,TRBV19,-,TGTGCCAGTAGTATAGTTCCAGGGCCTAGAGGTCAGCCCCAGCATTTT,CASSIVPGPRGQPQHF
-,TRBJ1-1,TRBV7-9,-,TGTGCCAGCAGCGTCGGGACTGAAACTTTCTTT,CASSVGTETFF
-,TRBJ1-2,TRBV6-5,-,TGTGCCAGCAGTTACGCTCCCTTATCTGCGAGCTATGGCTACACCTTC,CASSYAPLSASYGYTF
-,TRBJ1-1,TRBV2,-,TGTGCCAGCGGAAAGACTCGAGACACTGAAGCTTTCTTT,CASGKTRDTEAFF
-,TRBJ1-6,TRBV6-5,-,TGTGCCAGCAGTTTGGCCGGGTCGGATTCACCCCTCCACTTT,CASSLAGSDSPLHF
-,TRBJ1-2,TRBV5-1,-,TGCGCCAGCAGAGGGAGTTCTGAGCTTGGCTACACCTTC,CASRGSSELGYTF
-,TRBJ2-3,TRBV27,once,TGTGCCAGCAGCCACGGTGGGCTGGCGGATACGCAGTATTTT,CASSHGGLADTQYF
TRBD1,TRBJ2-7,TRBV4-2,-,TGTGCCAGCAGCCAAGCGGGGGGAATGGACAGGGGCGAGCAGTACTTC,CASSQAGGMDRGEQYF
-,TRBJ2-3,TRBV13,few,TGTGCCAGCAGCCTCGGGTTTAACACAGATACGCAGTATTTT,CASSLGFNTDTQYF
-,TRBJ2-6,TRBV30,-,TGTGCCTGGACATTCATCGGGGCCAACGTCCTGACTTTC,CAWTFIGANVLTF
TRBD2,TRBJ2-5,TRBV7-7,-,TGTGCCAGCAGCTTAGGGGCGGGAGCTCGGGAGTTGGAGACCCAGTACTTC,CASSLGAGARELETQYF
-,TRBJ1-5,TRBV6-1,-,TGTGCCAGCAGTGAAGCTCTATCCACCGGGGTTGGGTCGGGATATCAGCCCCAGCATTTT,CASSEALSTGVGSGYQPQHF
-,TRBJ1-2,TRBV10-3,-,TGTGCCATCAGGTCCGCCGACGGGGTTGGCTACACCTTC,CAIRSADGVGYTF
-,TRBJ1-1,TRBV30,-,TGTGCCTACCGGGTAGGTGGCCGACGGAACACTGAAGCTTTCTTT,CAYRVGGRRNTEAFF
TRBD1,TRBJ1-2,TRBV7-8,-,TGTGCCAGCAGCCCCAGGACAGGGTATAACTATGGCTACACCTTC,CASSPRTGYNYGYTF
TRBD1,TRBJ2-2,TRBV6-5,-,TGTGCCAGCAGTAGGGACAGGGGGAACGGGGAGCTGTTTTTT,CASSRDRGNGELFF
-,TRBJ2-2,TRBV6-5,-,TGTGCCAGCAGTTACCTTAGCGGCGGGGAGCTGTTTTTT,CASSYLSGGELFF
-,TRBJ1-2,TRBV2,once,TGTGCCAGCAAAGGGGACACAAACTATGGCTACACCTTC,CASKGDTNYGYTF
-,TRBJ2-2,TRBV19,-,TGTGCCAGTAGCATAACAGTATCCGGGGAGCTGTTTTTT,CASSITVSGELFF
TRBD2,TRBJ2-2,TRBV5-6,-,TGTGCCAGCAGCTTGGCCCTAGCGGGCACCGGGGAGCTGTTTTTT,CASSLALAGTGELFF
-,TRBJ2-1,TRBV4-1,few,TGCGCCAGCAGCCAAGGAGGCGTCATTGAGCAGTTCTTC,CASSQGGVIEQFF
-,TRBJ1-1,TRBV25-1,few,TGTGCCAGCTCAAAGACCGGCGGGAACACTGAAGCTTTCTTT,CASSKTGGNTEAFF
TRBD1,TRBJ2-7,TRBV15,-,TGTGCCACCAGCAGAGGTGGGACAGGTTCCTACGAGCAGTACTTC,CATSRGGTGSYEQYF
-,TRBJ1-2,TRBV6-6,-,TGTGCCAGCAGTTACACCCCAGGGGTCATGGGCTATGGCTACACCTTC,CASSYTPGVMGYGYTF
-,TRBJ1-1,TRBV5-5,few,TGTGCCACCTCAGACAGGACGAACACTGAAGCTTTCTTT,CATSDRTNTEAFF
-,TRBJ2-3,TRBV7-2,few,TGTGCCAGCAGCTTAATCCAGGGAGGAGATACGCAGTATTTT,CASSLIQGGDTQYF
-,TRBJ1-2,TRBV15,-,TGTGCCACCAGCAGAGAATACGGGGGGGGCTATGGCTACACCTTC,CATSREYGGGYGYTF
-,TRBJ2-3,TRBV19,-,TGTGCCAGTAAGTCGGAGGGGAGTACAGATACGCAGTATTTT,CASKSEGSTDTQYF
-,TRBJ1-5,TRBV5-6,-,TGTGCCAGCAGCGCAGATAGCAATCAGCCCCAGCATTTT,CASSADSNQPQHF
TRBD2,TRBJ2-1,TRBV10-3,-,TGTGCCATCAGTGAGGGACTAGCGGGAAAGACCCAGTTCTTC,CAISEGLAGKTQFF
TRBD2,TRBJ2-2,TRBV7-9,-,TGTGCCAGCAGCAACCCGACTAGCGGGAGGATAAGCACCGGGGAGCTGTTTTTT,CASSNPTSGRISTGELFF
-,TRBJ1-2,TRBV6-5,-,TGTGCCAGCAGACTGGACCCGGGGATGGGCTACACCTTC,CASRLDPGMGYTF
TRBD1,TRBJ1-6,TRBV7-3,-,TGTGCCAGCAGCTTAATGGGGGACAGGGGTTCACCCCTCCACTTT,CASSLMGDRGSPLHF
TRBD1,TRBJ1-2,TRBV7-2,-,TGTGCCAGCAGCTCGACGGACAGGGGCTATGGCTACACCTTC,CASSSTDRGYGYTF
-,TRBJ1-2,TRBV6-5,-,TGTGCCAGCAGTTACTCGACAGGAATCTATGGCTACACCTTC,CASSYSTGIYGYTF
TRBD1,TRBJ1-1,TRBV27,-,TGTGCCAGCATTCGGCCGGACAGGGTTGGGGAAGCTTTCTTT,CASIRPDRVGEAFF
-,TRBJ1-6,TRBV27,-,TGTGCCAGCAGTTTATCCGGACACAATAATTCACCCCTCCACTTT,CASSLSGHNNSPLHF
-,TRBJ1-2,TRBV15,-,TGTGCCACCAGCAGAGACGCAGTCTATGGCTACACCTTC,CATSRDAVYGYTF
TRBD1,TRBJ1-2,TRBV27,-,TGTGCCAGCAGTTCAACGACAGGGTGGGGCTTTTATGGCTACACCTTC,CASSSTTGWGFYGYTF
TRBD1,TRBJ2-1,TRBV19,-,TGTGCCAGTTCCCCCACAGGGGGCCTAGGTTACAATGAGCAGTTCTTC,CASSPTGGLGYNEQFF
-,TRBJ1-2,TRBV14,-,TGTGCCAGCAGCCAAGCCACGGGGGGCTACACCTTC,CASSQATGGYTF
-,TRBJ1-1,TRBV4-3,-,TGCGCCAGCAGCCAAGATCAAACCCCGGGCACTGAAGCTTTCTTT,CASSQDQTPGTEAFF
TRBD2,TRBJ2-3,TRBV28,-,TGTGCCAGCAGTTCGACTAGCGGGAGACATCTAGATACGCAGTATTTT,CASSSTSGRHLDTQYF
TRBD1,TRBJ2-3,TRBV4-3,-,TGCGCCAGCAGCCGTGACAGGGCATCAGATACGCAGTATTTT,CASSRDRASDTQYF
-,TRBJ2-3,TRBV7-2,few,TGTGCCAGCAGCTTTTACACAGATACGCAGTATTTT,CASSFYTDTQYF
-,TRBJ2-7,TRBV2,-,TGTGCCAGCAGTGAAGATACGTCAGGGGAGCAGTACTTC,CASSEDTSGEQYF
-,TRBJ2-7,TRBV4-3,-,TGCGCCAGCAGCCAAGATCTCCGTTACGAGCAGTACTTC,CASSQDLRYEQYF
TRBD1,TRBJ1-1,TRBV6-1,-,TGTGCCAGCAGTGAAATGGGACAGGGTAGAACTGAAGCTTTCTTT,CASSEMGQGRTEAFF